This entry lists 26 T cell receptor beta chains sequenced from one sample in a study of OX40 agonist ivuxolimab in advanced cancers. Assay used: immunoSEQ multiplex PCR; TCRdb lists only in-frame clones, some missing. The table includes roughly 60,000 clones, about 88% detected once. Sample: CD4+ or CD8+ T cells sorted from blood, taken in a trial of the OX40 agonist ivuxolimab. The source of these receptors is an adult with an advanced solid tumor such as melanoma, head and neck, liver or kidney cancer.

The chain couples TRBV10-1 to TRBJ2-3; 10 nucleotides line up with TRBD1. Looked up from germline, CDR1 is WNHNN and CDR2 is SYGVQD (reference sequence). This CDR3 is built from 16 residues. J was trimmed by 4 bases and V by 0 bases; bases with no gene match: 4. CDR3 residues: CASSESKGQGSDTQYF. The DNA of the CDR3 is TGCGCCAGCAGTGAGTCGAAGGGACAGGGGTCAGATACGCAGTATTTT.

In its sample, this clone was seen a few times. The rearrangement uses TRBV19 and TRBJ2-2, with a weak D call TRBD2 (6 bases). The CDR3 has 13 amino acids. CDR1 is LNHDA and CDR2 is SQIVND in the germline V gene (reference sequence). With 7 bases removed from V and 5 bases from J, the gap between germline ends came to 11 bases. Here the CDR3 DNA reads TGTGCCAGTACTAGACTAGAGACCGGGGAGCTGTTTTTT. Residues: CASTRLETGELFF. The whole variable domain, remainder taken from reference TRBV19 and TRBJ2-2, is DGGITQSPKYLFRKEGQNVTLSCEQNLNHDAMYWYRQDPGQGLRLIYYSQIVNDFQKGDIAEGYSVSREKKESFPLTVTSAQKNPTAFYLCASTRLETGELFFGEGSRLTVL.

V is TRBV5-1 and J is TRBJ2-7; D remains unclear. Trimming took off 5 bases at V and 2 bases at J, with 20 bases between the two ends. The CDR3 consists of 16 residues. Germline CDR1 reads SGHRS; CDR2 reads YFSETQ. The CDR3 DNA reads TGCGCCAGCAGACGACGAGCGAGTTCACTAACCTACGAGCAGTACTTC. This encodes CASRRRASSLTYEQYF.

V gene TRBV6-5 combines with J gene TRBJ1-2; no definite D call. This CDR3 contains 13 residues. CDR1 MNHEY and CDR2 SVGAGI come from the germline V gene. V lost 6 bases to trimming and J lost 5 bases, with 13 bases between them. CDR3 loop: CASSQRSGYGYTF. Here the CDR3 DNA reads TGTGCCAGCAGCCAACGATCAGGTTATGGCTACACCTTC.

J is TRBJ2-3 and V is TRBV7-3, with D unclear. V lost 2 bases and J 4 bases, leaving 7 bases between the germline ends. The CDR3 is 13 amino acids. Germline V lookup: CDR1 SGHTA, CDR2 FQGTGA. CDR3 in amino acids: CASSLLGADTQYF. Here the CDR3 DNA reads TGTGCCAGCAGCTTACTTGGTGCAGATACGCAGTATTTT.

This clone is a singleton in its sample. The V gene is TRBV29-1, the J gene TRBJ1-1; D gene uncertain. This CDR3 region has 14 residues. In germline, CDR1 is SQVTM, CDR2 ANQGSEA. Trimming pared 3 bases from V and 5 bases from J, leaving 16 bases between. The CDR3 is CSVDYSTQRTEAFF. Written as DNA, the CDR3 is TGCAGCGTTGATTATTCGACCCAAAGGACTGAAGCTTTCTTT.

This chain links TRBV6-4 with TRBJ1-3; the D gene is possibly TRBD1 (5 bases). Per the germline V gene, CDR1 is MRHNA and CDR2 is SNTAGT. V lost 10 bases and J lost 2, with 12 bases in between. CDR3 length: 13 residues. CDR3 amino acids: CATPGGTGNTIYF. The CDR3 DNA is TGTGCCACCCCTGGGGGAACTGGAAACACCATATATTTT.

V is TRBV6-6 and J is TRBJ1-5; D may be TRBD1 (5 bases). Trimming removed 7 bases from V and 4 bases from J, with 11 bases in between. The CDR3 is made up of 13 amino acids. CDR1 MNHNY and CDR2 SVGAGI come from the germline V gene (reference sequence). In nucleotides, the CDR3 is TGTGCCAGCACAGGGATCGGGAATCAGCCCCAGCATTTT. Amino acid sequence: CASTGIGNQPQHF.

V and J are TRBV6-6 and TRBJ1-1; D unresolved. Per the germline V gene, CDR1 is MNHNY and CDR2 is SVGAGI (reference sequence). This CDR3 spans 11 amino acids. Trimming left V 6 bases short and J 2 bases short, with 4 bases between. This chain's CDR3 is CASSPNTEAFF. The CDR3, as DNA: TGTGCCAGCAGCCCCAACACTGAAGCTTTCTTT.

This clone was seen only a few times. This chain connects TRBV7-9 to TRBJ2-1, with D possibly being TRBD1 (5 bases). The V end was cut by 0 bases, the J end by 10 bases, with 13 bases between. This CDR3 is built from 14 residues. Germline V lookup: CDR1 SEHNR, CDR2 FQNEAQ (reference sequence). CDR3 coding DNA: TGTGCCAGCAGCTTAGCCGTAATAGGGGTCGAGCAGTTCTTC. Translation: CASSLAVIGVEQFF.

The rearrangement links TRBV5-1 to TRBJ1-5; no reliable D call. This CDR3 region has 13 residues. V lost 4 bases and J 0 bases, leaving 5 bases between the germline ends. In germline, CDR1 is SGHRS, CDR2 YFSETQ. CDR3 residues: CASSENSNQPQHF. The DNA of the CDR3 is TGCGCCAGCAGCGAGAATAGCAATCAGCCCCAGCATTTT.

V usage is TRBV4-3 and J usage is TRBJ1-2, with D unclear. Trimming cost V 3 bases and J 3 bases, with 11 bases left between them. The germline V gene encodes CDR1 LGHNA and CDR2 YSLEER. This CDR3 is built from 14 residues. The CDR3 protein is CASSHAYGDYGYTF. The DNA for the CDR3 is TGCGCCAGCAGCCACGCGTATGGGGACTATGGCTACACCTTC.

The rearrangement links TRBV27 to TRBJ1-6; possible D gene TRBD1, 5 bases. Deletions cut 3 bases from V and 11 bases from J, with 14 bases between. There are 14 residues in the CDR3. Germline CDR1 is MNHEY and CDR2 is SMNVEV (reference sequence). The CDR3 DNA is TGTGCCAGCAGTTTTGAAAACCGGGGGGCACCCCTCCACTTT. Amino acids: CASSFENRGAPLHF.

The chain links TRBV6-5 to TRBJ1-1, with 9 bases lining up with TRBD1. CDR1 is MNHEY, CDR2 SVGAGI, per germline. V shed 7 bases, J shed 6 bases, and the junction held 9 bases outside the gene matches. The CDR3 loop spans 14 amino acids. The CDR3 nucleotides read TGTGCCAGCACCCGGGACAGGGCAAGGTCTGAAGCTTTCTTT. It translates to CASTRDRARSEAFF.

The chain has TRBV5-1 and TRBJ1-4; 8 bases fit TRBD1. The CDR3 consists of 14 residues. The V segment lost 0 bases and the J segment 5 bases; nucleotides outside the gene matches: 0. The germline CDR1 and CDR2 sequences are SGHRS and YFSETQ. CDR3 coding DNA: TGCGCCAGCAGCTTGGGACAGGGGAATGAAAAACTGTTTTTT. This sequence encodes CASSLGQGNEKLFF. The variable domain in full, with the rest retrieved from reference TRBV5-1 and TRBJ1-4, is KAGVTQTPRYLIKTRGQQVTLSCSPISGHRSVSWYQQTPGQGLQFLFEYFSETQRNKGNFPGRFSGRQFSNSRSEMNVSTLELGDSALYLCASSLGQGNEKLFFGSGTQLSVL.

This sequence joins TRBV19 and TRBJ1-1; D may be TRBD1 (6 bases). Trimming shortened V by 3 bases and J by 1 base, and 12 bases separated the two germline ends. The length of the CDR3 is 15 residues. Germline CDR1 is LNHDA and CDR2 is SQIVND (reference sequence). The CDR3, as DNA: TGTGCCAGTAGTATTACCGGGACACAGAACACTGAAGCTTTCTTT. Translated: CASSITGTQNTEAFF.

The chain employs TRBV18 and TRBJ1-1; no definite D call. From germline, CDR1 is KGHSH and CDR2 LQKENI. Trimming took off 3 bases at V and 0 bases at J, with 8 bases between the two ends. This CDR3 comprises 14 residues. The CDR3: CASSPGLLNTEAFF. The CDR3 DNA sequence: TGTGCCAGCTCACCCGGTCTCTTGAACACTGAAGCTTTCTTT.

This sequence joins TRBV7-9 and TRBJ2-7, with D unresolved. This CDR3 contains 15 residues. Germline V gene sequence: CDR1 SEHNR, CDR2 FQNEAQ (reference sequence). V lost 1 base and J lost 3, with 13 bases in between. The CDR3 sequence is CASSLELAALYEQYF. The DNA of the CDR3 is TGTGCCAGCAGCTTAGAGTTAGCAGCCCTCTACGAGCAGTACTTC.

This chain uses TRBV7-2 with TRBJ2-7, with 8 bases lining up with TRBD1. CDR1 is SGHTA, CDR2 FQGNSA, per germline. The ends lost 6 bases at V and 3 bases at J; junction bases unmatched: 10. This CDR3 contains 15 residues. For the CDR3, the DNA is TGTGCCAGCAGTTACCGGACAGGGTCGGTCTACGAGCAGTACTTC. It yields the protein CASSYRTGSVYEQYF.

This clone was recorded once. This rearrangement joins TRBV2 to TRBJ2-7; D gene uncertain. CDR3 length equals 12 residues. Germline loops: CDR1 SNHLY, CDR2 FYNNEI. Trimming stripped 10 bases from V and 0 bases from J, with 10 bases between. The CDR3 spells CATRPNSYEQYF. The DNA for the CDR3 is TGTGCCACCCGACCGAACTCCTACGAGCAGTACTTC.

In DNA, the CDR3 is TGTGCCAGCAGCCGGACAGGGGGGACTGAAGCTTTCTTT. It yields the protein CASSRTGGTEAFF. The genes are TRBV6-6 and TRBJ1-1, with TRBD1 matching over 10 bases. Germline lookup yields CDR1 MNHNY and CDR2 SVGAGI (reference sequence). The V and J ends lost 6 bases and 5 bases, in that order; junction bases with no gene match: 3. CDR3 size: 13 residues.

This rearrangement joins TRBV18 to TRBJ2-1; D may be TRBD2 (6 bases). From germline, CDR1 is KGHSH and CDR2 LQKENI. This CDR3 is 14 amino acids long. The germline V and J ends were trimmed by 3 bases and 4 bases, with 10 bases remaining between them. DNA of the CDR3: TGTGCCAGCTCACCCAACGGAGGGTACAATGAGCAGTTCTTC. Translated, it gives CASSPNGGYNEQFF.

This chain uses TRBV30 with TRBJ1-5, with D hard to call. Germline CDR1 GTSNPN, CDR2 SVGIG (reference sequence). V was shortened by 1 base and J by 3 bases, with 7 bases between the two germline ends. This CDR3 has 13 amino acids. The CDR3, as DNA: TGTGCCTGGAGTGAGAAGTACAATCAGCCCCAGCATTTT. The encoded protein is CAWSEKYNQPQHF.

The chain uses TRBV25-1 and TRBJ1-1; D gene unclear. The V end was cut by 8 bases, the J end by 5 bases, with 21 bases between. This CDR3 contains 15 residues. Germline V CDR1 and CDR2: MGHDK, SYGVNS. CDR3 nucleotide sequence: TGTGCCAGCCGACCAGACTCGGGCCGGGGAACTGAAGCTTTCTTT. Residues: CASRPDSGRGTEAFF.

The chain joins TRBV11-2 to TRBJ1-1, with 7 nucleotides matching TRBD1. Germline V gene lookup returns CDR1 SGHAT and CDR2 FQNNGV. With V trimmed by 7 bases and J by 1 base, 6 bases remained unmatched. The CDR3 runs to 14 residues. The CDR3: CASTLYRGNTEAFF. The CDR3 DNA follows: TGTGCCAGCACGCTCTACAGGGGGAACACTGAAGCTTTCTTT.

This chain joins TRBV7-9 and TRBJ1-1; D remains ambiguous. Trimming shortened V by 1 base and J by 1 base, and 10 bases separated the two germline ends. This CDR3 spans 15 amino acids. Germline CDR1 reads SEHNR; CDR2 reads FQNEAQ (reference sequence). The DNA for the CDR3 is TGTGCCAGCAGCTTAGAGACGGGAGGGAACACTGAAGCTTTCTTT. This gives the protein CASSLETGGNTEAFF.